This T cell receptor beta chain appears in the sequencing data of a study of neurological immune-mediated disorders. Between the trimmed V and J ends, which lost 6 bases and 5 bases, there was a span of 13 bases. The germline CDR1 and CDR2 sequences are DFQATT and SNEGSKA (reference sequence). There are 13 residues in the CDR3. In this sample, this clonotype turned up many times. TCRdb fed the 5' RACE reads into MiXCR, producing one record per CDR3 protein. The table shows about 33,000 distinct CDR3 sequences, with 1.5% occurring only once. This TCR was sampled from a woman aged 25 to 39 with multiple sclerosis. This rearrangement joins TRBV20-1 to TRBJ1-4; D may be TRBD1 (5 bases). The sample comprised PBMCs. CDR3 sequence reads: CSAPRVGNEKLFF. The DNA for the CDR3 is TGCAGTGCACCCAGGGTGGGGAATGAAAAACTGTTTTTT.